This TCR beta chain is drawn from a study of shared clonotypes between healthy human individuals. It was CD45RO-negative cells, positively selected for CCR7, that made up naive CD8 cells, with terminally differentiated effector memory CD45RA+ cells excluded. Germline CDR1 and CDR2: MNHEY and SMNVEV (reference sequence). After removal of 5 bases from V and 3 bases from J, the junction contained 11 bases not matched to a gene. CDR3 size: 16 residues. Data came from immunoSEQ multiplex PCR; TCRdb stores just in-frame clones and leaves some out. The sample lists about 2 million clones, 85% to 95% occurring once. This clone came up once.

Sequencing was done on a sample of naive CD8+ T cells sorted from blood. The clonotype comes from a man younger than 30 in good health. The chain has TRBV27 and TRBJ2-7; the match to TRBD1 covers 9 bases. The CDR3 DNA reads as TGTGCCAGCAGTCCACTACAGGGGGCGCGTGTCTACGAGCAGTACTTC. As protein: CASSPLQGARVYEQYF.